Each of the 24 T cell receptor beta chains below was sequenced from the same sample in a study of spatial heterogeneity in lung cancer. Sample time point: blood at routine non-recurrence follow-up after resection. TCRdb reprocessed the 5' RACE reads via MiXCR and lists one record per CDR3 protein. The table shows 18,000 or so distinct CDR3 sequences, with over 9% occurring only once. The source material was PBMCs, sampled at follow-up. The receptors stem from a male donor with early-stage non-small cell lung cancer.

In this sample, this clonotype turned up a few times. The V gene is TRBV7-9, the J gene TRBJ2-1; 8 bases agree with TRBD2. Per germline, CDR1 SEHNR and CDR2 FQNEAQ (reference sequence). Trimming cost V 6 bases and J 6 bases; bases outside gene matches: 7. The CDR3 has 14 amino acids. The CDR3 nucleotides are TGTGCCAGCAGTTCACCGGGACTAGGCAATGAGCAGTTCTTC. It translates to CASSSPGLGNEQFF.

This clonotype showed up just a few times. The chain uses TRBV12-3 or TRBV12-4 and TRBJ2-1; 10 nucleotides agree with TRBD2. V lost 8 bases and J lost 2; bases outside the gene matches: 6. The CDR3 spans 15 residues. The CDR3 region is CASGTSVIPYNEQFF. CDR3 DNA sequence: TGTGCCAGCGGGACTAGCGTCATACCCTACAATGAGCAGTTCTTC.

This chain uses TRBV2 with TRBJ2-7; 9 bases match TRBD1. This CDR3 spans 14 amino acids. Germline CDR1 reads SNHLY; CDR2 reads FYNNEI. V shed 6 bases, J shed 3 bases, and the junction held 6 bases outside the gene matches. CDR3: CASRSPGQGYEQYF. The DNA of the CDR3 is TGTGCCAGCAGATCCCCGGGACAGGGCTACGAGCAGTACTTC.

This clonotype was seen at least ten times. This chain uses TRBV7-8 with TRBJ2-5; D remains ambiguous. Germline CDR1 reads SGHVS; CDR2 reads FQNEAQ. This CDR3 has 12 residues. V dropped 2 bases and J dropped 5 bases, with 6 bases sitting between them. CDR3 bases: TGTGCCAGCAGCTTATGGGATGAGACCCAGTACTTC. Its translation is CASSLWDETQYF.

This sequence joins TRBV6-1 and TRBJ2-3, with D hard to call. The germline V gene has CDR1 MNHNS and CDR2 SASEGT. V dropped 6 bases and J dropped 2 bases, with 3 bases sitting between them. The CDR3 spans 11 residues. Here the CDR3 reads CASRDTDTQYF. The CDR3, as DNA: TGTGCCAGCAGGGACACAGATACGCAGTATTTT.

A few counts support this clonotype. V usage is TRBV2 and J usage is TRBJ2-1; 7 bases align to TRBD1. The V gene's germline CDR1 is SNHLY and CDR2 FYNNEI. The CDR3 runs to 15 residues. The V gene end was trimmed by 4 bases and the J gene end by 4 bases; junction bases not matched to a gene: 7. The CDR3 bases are TGTGCCAGCAGTGGCCGGGACAGTAATTACAATGAGCAGTTCTTC. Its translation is CASSGRDSNYNEQFF. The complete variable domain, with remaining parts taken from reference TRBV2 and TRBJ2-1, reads EPEVTQTPSHQVTQMGQEVILRCVPISNHLYFYWYRQILGQKVEFLVSFYNNEISEKSEIFDDQFSVERPDGSNFTLKIRSTKLEDSAMYFCASSGRDSNYNEQFFGPGTRLTVL.

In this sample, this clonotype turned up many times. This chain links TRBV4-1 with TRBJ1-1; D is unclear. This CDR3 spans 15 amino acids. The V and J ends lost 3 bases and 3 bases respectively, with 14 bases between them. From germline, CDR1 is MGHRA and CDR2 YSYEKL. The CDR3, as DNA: TGCGCCAGCAGCCACCAAGGCGGGTTTTACACTGAAGCTTTCTTT. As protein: CASSHQGGFYTEAFF.

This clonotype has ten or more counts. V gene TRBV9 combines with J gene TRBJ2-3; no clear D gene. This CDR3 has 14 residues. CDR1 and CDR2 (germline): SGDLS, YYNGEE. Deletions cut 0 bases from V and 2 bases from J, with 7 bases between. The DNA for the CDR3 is TGTGCCAGCAGCGTAGGGCTGTTCACAGATACGCAGTATTTT. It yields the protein CASSVGLFTDTQYF.

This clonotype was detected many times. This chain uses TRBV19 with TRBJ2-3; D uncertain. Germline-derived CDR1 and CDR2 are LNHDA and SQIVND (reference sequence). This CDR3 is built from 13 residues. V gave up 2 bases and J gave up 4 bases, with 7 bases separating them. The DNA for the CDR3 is TGTGCCAGTAGTATAACCCCAGCAGATACGCAGTATTTT. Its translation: CASSITPADTQYF.

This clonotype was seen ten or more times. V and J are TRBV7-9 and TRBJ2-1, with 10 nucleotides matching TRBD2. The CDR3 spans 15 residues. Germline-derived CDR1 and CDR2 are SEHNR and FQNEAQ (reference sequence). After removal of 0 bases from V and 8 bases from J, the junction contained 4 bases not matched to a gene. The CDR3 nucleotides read TGTGCCAGCAGCTTAGCTTGGACTAGCGGTGATGAGCAGTTCTTC. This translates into CASSLAWTSGDEQFF.

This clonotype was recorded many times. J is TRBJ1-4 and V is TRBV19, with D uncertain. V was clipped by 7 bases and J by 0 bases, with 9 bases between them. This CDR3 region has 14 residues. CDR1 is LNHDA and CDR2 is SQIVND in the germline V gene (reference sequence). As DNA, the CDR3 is TGTGCCAGTACTCCAGCTGCAACTAATGAAAAACTGTTTTTT. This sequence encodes CASTPAATNEKLFF.

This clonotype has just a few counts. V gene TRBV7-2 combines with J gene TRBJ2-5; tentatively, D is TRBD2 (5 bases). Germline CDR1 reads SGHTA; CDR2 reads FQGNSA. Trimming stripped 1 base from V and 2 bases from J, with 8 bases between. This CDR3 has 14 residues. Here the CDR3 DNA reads TGTGCCAGCAGCTTAGAGCGGTATCAAGAGACCCAGTACTTC. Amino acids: CASSLERYQETQYF.

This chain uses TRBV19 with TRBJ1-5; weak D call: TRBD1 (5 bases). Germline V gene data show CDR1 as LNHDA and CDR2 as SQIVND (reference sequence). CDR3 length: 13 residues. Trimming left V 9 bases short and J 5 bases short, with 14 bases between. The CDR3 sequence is CASQWGFDQPQHF. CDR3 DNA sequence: TGTGCCAGCCAGTGGGGCTTCGATCAGCCCCAGCATTTT.

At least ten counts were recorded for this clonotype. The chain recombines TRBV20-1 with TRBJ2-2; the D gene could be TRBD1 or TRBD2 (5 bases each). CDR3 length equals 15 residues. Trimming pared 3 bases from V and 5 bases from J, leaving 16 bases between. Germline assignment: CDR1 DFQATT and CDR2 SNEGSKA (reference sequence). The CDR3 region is CSASLGVALTGELFF. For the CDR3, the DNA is TGCAGTGCTAGCTTGGGGGTAGCGCTGACCGGGGAGCTGTTTTTT.

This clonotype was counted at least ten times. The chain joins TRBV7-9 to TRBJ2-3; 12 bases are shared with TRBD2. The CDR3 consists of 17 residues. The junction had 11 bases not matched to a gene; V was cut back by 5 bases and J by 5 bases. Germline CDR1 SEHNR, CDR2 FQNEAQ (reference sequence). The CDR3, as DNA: TGTGCCAGCAGCCCCACCCCGGGACTAGCGGGTTTAGATACGCAGTATTTT. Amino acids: CASSPTPGLAGLDTQYF.

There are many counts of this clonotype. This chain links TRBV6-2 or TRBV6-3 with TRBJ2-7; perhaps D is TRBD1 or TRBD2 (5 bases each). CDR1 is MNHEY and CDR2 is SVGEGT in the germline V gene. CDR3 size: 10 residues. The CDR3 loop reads CAVGVVAQYF. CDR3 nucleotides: TGTGCAGTGGGGGTGGTAGCGCAGTACTTC.

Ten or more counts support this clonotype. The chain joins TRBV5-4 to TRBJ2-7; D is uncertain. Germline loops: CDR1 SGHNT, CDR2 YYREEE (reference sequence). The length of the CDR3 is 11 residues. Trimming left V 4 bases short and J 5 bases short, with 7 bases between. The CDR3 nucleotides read TGTGCCAGCAGCCTTACGGACGAGCAGTACTTC. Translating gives CASSLTDEQYF. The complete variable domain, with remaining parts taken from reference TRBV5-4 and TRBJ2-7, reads ETGVTQSPTHLIKTRGQQVTLRCSSQSGHNTVSWYQQALGQGPQFIFQYYREEENGRGNFPPRFSGLQFPNYSSELNVNALELDDSALYLCASSLTDEQYFGPGTRLTVT.

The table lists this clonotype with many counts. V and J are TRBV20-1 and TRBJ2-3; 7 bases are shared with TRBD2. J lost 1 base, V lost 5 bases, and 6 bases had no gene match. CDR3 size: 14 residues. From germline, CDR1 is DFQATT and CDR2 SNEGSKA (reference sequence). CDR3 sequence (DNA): TGCAGTGCTTTACTAGCGTCGGGCACAGATACGCAGTATTTT. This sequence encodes CSALLASGTDTQYF.

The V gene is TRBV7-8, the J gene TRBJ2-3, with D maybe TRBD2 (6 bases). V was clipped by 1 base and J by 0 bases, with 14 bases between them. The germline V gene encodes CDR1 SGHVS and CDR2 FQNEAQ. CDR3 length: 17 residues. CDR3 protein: CASSLGRRASSTDTQYF. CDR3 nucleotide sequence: TGTGCCAGCAGCTTAGGCCGGAGGGCCTCTAGCACAGATACGCAGTATTTT.

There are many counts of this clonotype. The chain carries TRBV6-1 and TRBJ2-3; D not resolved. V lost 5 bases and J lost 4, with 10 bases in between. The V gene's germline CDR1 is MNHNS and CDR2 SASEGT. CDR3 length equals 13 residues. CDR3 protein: CASSMGNPDTQYF. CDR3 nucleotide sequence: TGTGCCAGCAGTATGGGGAACCCAGATACGCAGTATTTT.

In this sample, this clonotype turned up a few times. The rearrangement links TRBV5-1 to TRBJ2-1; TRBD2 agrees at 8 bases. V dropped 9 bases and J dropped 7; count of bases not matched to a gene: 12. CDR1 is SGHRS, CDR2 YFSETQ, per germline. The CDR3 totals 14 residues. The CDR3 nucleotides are TGCGCCACAAACCCGGGACTAGTAGGTAATGAGCAGTTCTTC. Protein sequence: CATNPGLVGNEQFF.

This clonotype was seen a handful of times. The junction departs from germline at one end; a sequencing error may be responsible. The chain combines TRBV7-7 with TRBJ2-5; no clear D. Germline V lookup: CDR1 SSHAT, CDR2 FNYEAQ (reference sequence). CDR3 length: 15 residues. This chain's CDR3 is CASSLFPLGQETQYF. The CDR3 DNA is TGCGCCAGCAGCTTATTTCCCTTGGGGCAAGAGACCCAGTACTTC. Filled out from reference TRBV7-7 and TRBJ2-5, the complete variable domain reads GAGVSQSPRYKVTKRGQDVTLRCDPISSHATLYWYQQALGQGPEFLTYFNYEAQPDKSGLPSDRFSAERPEGSISTLTIQRTEQRDSAMYRCASSLFPLGQETQYFGPGTRLLVL.

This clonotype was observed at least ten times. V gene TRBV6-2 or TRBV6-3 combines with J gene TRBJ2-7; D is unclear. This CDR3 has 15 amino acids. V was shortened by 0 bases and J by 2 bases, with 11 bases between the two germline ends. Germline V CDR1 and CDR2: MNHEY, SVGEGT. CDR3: CASSYSGLRAYEQYF. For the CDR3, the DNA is TGTGCCAGCAGTTACTCGGGCCTGCGCGCCTACGAGCAGTACTTC.

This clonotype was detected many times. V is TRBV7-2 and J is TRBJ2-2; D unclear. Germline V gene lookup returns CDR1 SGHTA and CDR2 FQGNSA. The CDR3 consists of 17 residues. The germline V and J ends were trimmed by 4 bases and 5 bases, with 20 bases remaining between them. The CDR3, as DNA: TGTGCCAGCAGCTCGGATGATCGAAGGCGCGGTACCGGGGAGCTGTTTTTT. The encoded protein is CASSSDDRRRGTGELFF.